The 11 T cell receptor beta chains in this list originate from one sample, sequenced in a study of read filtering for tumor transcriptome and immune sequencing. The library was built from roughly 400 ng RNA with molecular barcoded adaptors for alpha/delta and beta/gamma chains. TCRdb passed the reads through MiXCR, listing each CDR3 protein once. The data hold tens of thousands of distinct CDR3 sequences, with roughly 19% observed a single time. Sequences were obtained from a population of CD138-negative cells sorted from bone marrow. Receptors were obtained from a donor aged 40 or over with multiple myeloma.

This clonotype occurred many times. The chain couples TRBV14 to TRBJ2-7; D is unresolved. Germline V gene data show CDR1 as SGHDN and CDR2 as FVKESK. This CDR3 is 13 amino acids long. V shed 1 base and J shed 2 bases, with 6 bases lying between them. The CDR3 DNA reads TGTGCCAGCAGCCAAGGGGTACCCTACGAGCAGTACTTC. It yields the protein CASSQGVPYEQYF.

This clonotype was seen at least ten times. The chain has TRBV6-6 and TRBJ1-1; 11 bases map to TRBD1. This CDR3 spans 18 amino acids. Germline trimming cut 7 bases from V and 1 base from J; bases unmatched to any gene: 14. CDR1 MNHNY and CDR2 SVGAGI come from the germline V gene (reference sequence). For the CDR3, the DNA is TGTGCCAGCAACCAACTCCGGACAGGGGGCTACCCGAACACTGAAGCTTTCTTT. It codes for CASNQLRTGGYPNTEAFF.

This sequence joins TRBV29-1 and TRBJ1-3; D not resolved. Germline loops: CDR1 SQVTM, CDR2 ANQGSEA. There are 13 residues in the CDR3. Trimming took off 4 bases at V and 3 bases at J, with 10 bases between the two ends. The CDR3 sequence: CSVGPQRGNTIYF. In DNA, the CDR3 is TGCAGCGTTGGACCCCAGCGTGGAAACACCATATATTTT.

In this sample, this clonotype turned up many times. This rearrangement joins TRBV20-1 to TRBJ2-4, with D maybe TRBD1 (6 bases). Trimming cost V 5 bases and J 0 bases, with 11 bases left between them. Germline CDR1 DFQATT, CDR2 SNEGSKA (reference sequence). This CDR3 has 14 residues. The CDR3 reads CSAPRTVAKNIQYF. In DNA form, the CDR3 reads TGCAGTGCTCCTCGGACAGTAGCCAAAAACATTCAGTACTTC.

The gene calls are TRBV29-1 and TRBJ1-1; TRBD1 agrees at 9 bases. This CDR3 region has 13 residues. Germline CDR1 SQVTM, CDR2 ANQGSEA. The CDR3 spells CNGAGTGSTEAFF. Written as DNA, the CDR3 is TGCAACGGAGCCGGGACAGGGAGCACTGAAGCTTTCTTT.

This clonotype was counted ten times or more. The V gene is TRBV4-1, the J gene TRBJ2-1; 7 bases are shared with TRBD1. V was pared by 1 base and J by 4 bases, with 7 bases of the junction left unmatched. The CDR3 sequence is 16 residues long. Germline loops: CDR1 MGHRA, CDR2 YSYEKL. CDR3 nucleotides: TGCGCCAGCAGCCAAGCGACAGGGAGCAGATACAATGAGCAGTTCTTC. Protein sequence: CASSQATGSRYNEQFF.

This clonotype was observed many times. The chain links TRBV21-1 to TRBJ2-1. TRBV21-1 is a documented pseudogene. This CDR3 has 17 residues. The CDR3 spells CASSNELNIGSYNEQFF. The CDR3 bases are TGTGCCAGCAGCAACGAGCTTAACATAGGCTCCTACAATGAGCAGTTCTTC.

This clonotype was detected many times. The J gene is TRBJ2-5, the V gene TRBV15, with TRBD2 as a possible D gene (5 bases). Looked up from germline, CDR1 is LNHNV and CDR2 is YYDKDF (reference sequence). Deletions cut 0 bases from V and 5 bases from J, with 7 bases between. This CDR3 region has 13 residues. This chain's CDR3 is CATSRDSGETQYF. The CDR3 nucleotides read TGTGCCACCAGCAGAGATTCGGGGGAGACCCAGTACTTC.

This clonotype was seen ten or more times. The CDR3: CASSYTNTEAFF. In DNA form, the CDR3 reads TGTGCCAGCAGCTACACGAACACTGAAGCTTTCTTT. The chain couples TRBV11-2 to TRBJ1-1; no firm D call. Germline lookup yields CDR1 SGHAT and CDR2 FQNNGV. The V end lost 4 bases, the J end lost 1 base, and 4 bases lay between the germline ends. CDR3 size: 12 residues.

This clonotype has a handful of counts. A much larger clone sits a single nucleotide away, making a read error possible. CDR3: CANSEGPDYEQYF. CDR3 nucleotide sequence: TGCGCCAACAGCGAGGGCCCGGACTACGAGCAGTACTTC. The chain recombines TRBV5-1 with TRBJ2-7; TRBD2 might be the D (5 bases). Germline assignment: CDR1 SGHRS and CDR2 YFSETQ. The CDR3 runs to 13 residues.

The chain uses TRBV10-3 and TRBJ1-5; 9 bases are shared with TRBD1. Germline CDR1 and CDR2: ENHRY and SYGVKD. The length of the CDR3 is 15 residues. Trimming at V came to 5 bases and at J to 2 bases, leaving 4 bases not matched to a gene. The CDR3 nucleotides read TGTGCCATCAGTCAGGACAGGGGAGGCAATCAGCCCCAGCATTTT. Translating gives CAISQDRGGNQPQHF.